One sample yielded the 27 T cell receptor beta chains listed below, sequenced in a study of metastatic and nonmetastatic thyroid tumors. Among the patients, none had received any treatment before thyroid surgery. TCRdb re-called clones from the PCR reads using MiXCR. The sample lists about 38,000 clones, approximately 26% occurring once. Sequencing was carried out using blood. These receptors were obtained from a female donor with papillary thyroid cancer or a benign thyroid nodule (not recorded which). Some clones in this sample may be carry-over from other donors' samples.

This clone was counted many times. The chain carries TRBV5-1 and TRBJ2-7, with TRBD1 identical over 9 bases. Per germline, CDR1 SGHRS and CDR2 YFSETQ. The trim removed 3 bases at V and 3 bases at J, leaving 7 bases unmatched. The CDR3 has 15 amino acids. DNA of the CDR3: TGCGCCAGCAGCTGGGCGTCGGGACAGGGCTACGAGCAGTACTTC. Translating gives CASSWASGQGYEQYF.

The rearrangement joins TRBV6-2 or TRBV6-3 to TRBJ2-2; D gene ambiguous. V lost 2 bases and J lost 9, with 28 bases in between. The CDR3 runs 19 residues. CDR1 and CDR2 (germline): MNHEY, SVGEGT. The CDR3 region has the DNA TGTGCCAGCAGTTACGTCTCTCCGATCACGGGCCTAGGGATCAGGGAGCTGTTTTTT. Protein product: CASSYVSPITGLGIRELFF.

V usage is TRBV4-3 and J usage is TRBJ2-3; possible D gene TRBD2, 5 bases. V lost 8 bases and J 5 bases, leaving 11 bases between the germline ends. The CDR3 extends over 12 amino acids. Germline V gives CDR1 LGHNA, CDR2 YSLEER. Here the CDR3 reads CASGSAGDTQYF. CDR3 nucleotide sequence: TGCGCCAGCGGGAGTGCGGGAGATACGCAGTATTTT.

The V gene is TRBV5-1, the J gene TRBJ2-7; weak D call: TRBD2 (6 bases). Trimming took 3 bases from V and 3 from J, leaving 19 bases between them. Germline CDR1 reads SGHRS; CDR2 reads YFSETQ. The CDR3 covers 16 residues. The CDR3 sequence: CASSSVGGGAYYEQYF. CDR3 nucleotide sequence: TGCGCCAGCAGCTCGGTCGGGGGTGGGGCATACTACGAGCAGTACTTC.

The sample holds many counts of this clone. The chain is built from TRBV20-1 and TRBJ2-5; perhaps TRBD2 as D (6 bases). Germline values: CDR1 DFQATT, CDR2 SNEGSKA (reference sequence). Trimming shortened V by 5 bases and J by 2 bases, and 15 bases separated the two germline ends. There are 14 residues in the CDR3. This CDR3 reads CSARDPGGQETQYF. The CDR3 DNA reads TGCAGTGCTCGGGATCCAGGAGGGCAAGAGACCCAGTACTTC.

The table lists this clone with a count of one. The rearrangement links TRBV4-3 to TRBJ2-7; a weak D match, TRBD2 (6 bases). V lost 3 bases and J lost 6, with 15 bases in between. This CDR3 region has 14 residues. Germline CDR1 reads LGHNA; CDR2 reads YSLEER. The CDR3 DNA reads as TGCGCCAGCAGCCAGATAGGGACTCTTATCGAGCAGTACTTC. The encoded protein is CASSQIGTLIEQYF.

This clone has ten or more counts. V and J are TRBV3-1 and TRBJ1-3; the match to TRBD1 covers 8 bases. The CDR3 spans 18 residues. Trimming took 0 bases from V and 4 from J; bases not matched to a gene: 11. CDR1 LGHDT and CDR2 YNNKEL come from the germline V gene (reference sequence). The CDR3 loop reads CASSQDLIRQGTGNTIYF. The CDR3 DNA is TGTGCCAGCAGCCAAGATCTAATAAGACAGGGGACCGGAAACACCATATATTTT.

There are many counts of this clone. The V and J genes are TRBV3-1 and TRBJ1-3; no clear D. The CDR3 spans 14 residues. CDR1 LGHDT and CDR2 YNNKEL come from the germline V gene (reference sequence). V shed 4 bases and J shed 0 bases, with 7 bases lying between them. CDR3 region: CASSLRSSGNTIYF. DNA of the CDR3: TGTGCCAGCAGCCTCAGGAGCTCTGGAAACACCATATATTTT.

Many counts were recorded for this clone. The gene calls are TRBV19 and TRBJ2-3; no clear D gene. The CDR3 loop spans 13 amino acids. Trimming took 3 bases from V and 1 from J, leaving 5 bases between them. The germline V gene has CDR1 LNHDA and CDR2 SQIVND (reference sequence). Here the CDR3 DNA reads TGTGCCAGTAGTATTCGGGGCACAGATACGCAGTATTTT. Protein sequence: CASSIRGTDTQYF.

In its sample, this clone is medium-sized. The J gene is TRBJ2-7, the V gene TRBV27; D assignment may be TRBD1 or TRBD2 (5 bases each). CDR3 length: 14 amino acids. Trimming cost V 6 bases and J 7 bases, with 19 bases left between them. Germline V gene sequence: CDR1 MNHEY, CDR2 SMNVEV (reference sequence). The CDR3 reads CASRKGSPPFEQYF. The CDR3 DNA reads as TGTGCCAGCAGGAAGGGGAGCCCTCCCTTTGAGCAGTACTTC.

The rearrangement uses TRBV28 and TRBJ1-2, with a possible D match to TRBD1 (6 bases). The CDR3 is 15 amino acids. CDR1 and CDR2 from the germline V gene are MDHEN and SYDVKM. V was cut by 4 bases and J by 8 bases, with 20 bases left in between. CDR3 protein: CASSWPGTPTRGYTF. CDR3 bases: TGTGCCAGCAGTTGGCCGGGGACACCGACGAGGGGCTACACCTTC.

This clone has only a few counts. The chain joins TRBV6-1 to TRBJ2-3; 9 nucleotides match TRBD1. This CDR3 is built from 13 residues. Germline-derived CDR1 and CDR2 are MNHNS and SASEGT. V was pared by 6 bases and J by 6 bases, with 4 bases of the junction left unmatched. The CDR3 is CASRRDRADTQYF. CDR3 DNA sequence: TGTGCCAGCAGGAGGGACAGGGCGGATACGCAGTATTTT.

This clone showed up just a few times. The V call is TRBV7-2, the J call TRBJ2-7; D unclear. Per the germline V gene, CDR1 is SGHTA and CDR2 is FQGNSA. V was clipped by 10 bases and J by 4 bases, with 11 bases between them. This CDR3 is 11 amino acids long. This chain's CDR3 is CAIIPDYEQYF. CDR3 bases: TGTGCCATCATCCCGGATTACGAGCAGTACTTC.

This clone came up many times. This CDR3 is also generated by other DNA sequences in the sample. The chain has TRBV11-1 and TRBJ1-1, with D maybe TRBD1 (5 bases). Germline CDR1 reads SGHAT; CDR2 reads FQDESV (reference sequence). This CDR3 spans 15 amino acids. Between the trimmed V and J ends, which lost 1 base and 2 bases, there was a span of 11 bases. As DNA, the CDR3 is TGTGCCAGCAGCTTAGGGCGGGGCCGCAACACTGAAGCTTTCTTT. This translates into CASSLGRGRNTEAFF.

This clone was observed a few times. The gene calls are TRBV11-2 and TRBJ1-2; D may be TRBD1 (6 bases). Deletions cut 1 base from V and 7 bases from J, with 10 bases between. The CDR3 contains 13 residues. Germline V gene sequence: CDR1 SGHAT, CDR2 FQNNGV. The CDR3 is CASSLAQGSGYTF. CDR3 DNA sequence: TGTGCCAGCAGCTTAGCTCAGGGGTCTGGCTACACCTTC.

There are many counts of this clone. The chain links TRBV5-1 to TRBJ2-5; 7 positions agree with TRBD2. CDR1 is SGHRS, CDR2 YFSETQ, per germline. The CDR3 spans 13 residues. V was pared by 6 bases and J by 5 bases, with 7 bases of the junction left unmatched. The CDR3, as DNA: TGCGCCAGCAAGAGGGACTATGCGGAGACCCAGTACTTC. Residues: CASKRDYAETQYF.

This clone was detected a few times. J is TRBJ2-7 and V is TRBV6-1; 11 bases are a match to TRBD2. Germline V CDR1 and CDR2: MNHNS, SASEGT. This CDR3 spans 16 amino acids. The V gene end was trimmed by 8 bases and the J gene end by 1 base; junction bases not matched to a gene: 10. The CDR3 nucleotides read TGTGCCAGCCGCTACTTCACTAGCGGGAGATCCTACGAGCAGTACTTC. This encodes CASRYFTSGRSYEQYF.

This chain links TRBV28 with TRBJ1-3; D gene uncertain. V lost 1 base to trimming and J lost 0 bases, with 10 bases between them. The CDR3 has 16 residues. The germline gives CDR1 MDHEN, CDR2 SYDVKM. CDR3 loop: CASSLLSTASGNTIYF. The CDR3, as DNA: TGTGCCAGCAGTTTATTGTCCACGGCCTCTGGAAACACCATATATTTT. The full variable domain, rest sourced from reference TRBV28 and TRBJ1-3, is DVKVTQSSRYLVKRTGEKVFLECVQDMDHENMFWYRQDPGLGLRLIYFSYDVKMKEKGDIPEGYSVSREKKERFSLILESASTNQTSMYLCASSLLSTASGNTIYFGEGSWLTVV.

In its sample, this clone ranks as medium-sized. As DNA, the CDR3 is TGTGCCAGCAGCTTCGACACCTTGGAGGGGTACTTC. This encodes CASSFDTLEGYF. The chain carries TRBV7-8 and TRBJ2-4; TRBD2 is a possible D gene (6 bases). Germline V lookup: CDR1 SGHVS, CDR2 FQNEAQ. With 3 bases removed from V and 15 bases from J, the gap between germline ends came to 15 bases. This CDR3 region has 12 residues.

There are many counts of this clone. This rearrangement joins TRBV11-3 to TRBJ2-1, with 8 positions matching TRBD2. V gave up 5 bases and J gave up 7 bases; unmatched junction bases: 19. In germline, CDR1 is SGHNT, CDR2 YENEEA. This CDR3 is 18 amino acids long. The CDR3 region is CASSNVLDWREEVNEQFF. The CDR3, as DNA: TGTGCCAGCAGCAACGTACTCGACTGGCGGGAGGAGGTAAATGAGCAGTTCTTC. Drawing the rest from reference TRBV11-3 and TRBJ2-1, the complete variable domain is EAGVVQSPRYKIIEKKQPVAFWCNPISGHNTLYWYLQNLGQGPELLIRYENEEAVDDSQLPKDRFSAERLKGVDSTLKIQPAELGDSAVYLCASSNVLDWREEVNEQFFGPGTRLTVL.

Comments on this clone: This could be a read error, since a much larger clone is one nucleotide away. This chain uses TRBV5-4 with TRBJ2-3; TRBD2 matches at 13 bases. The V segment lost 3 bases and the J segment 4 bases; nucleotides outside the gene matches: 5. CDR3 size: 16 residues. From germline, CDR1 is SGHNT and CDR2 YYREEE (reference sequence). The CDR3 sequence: CASSWATSGGPDTQYF. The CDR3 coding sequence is TGTGCCAGCAGCTGGGCGACTAGCGGGGGGCCAGATACGCAGTATTTT.

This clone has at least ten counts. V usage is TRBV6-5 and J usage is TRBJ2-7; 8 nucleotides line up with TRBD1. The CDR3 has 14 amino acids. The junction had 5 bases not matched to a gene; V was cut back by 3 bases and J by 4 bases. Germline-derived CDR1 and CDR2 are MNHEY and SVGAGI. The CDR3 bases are TGTGCCAGCAGTTATCGGGACAGGTTTTACGAGCAGTACTTC. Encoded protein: CASSYRDRFYEQYF.

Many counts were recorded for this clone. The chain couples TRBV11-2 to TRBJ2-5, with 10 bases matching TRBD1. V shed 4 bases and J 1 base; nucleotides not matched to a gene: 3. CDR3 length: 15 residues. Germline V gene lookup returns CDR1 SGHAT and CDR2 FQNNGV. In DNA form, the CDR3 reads TGTGCCAGCAGCTCCGGGGACAGGGGCCAAGAGACCCAGTACTTC. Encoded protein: CASSSGDRGQETQYF.

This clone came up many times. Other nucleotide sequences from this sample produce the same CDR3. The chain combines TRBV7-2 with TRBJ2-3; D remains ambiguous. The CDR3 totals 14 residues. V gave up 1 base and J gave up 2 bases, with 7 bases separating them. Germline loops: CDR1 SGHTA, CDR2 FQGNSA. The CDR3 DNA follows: TGTGCCAGCAGCTTAGTCACCTTCACAGATACGCAGTATTTT. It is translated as CASSLVTFTDTQYF.

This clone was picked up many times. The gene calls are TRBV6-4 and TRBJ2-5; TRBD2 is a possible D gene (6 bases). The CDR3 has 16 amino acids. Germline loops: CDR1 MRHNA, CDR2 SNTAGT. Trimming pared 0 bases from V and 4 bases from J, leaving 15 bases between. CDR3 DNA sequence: TGTGCCAGCAGTGACTCTGCGGAGGGTGGGTTAGAGACCCAGTACTTC. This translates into CASSDSAEGGLETQYF.

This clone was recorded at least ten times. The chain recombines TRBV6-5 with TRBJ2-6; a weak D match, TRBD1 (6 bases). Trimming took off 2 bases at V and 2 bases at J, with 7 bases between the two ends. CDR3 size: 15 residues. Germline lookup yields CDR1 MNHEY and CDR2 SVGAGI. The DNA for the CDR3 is TGTGCCAGCAGTTACCGGACAGCTGGGGCCAACGTCCTGACTTTC. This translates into CASSYRTAGANVLTF.

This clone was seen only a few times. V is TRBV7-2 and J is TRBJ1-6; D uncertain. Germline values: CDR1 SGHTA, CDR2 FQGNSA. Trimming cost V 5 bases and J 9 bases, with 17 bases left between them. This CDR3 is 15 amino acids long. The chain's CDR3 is CASSHGHGWISPLHF. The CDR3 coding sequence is TGTGCCAGCAGCCATGGCCACGGGTGGATTTCACCCCTCCACTTT.